The 26 T cell receptor beta chains below were found in one sample sequenced in a study of shared clonotypes between healthy human individuals. Naive CD8 cells lacked CD45RO, underwent positive selection for CCR7 and left out terminally differentiated effector memory CD45RA+ cells. Measured with immunoSEQ multiplex PCR; TCRdb has only the in-frame clones, and not every one. The sample has roughly 2.1 million clones, about 92% seen once. The sample consisted of naive CD8+ T cells from PBMCs. These receptors all come from a man between 18 and 35 years old in good health. Some clones in this sample may be carry-over from other donors' samples.

The chain combines TRBV5-1 with TRBJ1-1, with D possibly being TRBD1 (6 bases). CDR3 length: 13 residues. The V end lost 5 bases, the J end lost 3 bases, and 11 bases lay between the germline ends. CDR1 and CDR2 from the germline V gene are SGHRS and YFSETQ. Here the CDR3 reads CASRGGGDTEAFF. DNA for the CDR3: TGCGCCAGCAGGGGGGGCGGGGACACTGAAGCTTTCTTT.

This clone was detected a few times. The chain joins TRBV28 to TRBJ1-1, with a weak D call TRBD1 (5 bases). V was trimmed by 7 bases and J by 3 bases, leaving 15 bases between them. CDR3 length: 14 residues. Per the germline V gene, CDR1 is MDHEN and CDR2 is SYDVKM. As DNA, the CDR3 is TGTGCCAGCAATTGGGGCCGGGCGGACACTGAAGCTTTCTTT. Encoded protein: CASNWGRADTEAFF.

This clone is a singleton in its sample. V and J are TRBV6-5 and TRBJ2-2, with D uncertain. Deletions cut 9 bases from V and 3 bases from J, with 8 bases between. The length of the CDR3 is 12 residues. Germline V gene sequence: CDR1 MNHEY, CDR2 SVGAGI. The CDR3 sequence is CASWMDTGELFF. CDR3 in DNA: TGTGCCAGTTGGATGGACACCGGGGAGCTGTTTTTT.

This sequence joins TRBV5-4 and TRBJ2-3; 11 bases agree with TRBD2. Unmatched junction bases numbered 11, after V lost 3 bases and J lost 5 bases. CDR1 is SGHNT, CDR2 YYREEE, per germline (reference sequence). The CDR3 consists of 17 residues. CDR3 sequence reads: CASSSSGLAARGDTQYF. The CDR3 DNA reads TGTGCCAGCAGCTCCTCGGGACTAGCGGCACGTGGAGATACGCAGTATTTT.

The chain has TRBV5-4 and TRBJ2-5, with D uncertain. The CDR3 totals 14 residues. Germline lookup yields CDR1 SGHNT and CDR2 YYREEE (reference sequence). V was clipped by 1 base and J by 2 bases, with 9 bases between them. The CDR3: CASSLTPSQETQYF. In DNA form, the CDR3 reads TGTGCCAGCAGCTTGACTCCGTCGCAAGAGACCCAGTACTTC.

The chain couples TRBV6-1 to TRBJ2-7, with D perhaps given as TRBD1 or TRBD2 (5 bases each). The germline V gene has CDR1 MNHNS and CDR2 SASEGT. The V gene lost 6 bases and the J gene lost 2 bases, with 11 bases spanning the gap. This CDR3 is built from 13 residues. CDR3 in amino acids: CASRYRDPYEQYF. Written as DNA, the CDR3 is TGTGCCAGCAGATACCGGGACCCCTACGAGCAGTACTTC.

The V call is TRBV6-5, the J call TRBJ2-7; D not resolved. V shed 0 bases and J shed 3 bases, with 9 bases lying between them. The CDR3 extends over 14 amino acids. The germline gives CDR1 MNHEY, CDR2 SVGAGI. CDR3 coding DNA: TGTGCCAGCAGTTACTCGGTCCGAGTCTACGAGCAGTACTTC. Protein: CASSYSVRVYEQYF.

This rearrangement joins TRBV27 to TRBJ1-2, with D possibly matching TRBD1 (5 bases). Trimming removed 9 bases at V and 4 bases at J, with 15 bases between. CDR1 and CDR2 (germline): MNHEY, SMNVEV (reference sequence). The CDR3 loop spans 13 amino acids. CDR3 sequence reads: CASSWGLSYGYTF. The CDR3 DNA reads as TGTGCCAGTTCTTGGGGACTAAGCTATGGCTACACCTTC.

J is TRBJ2-1 and V is TRBV6-6; 10 nucleotides line up with TRBD2. Germline lookup yields CDR1 MNHNY and CDR2 SVGAGI (reference sequence). The V segment lost 8 bases and the J segment 7 bases; nucleotides outside the gene matches: 11. This CDR3 spans 15 amino acids. The CDR3 coding sequence is TGTGCCAGCCTCTTAATAGCGGGAGGTAGAAATGAGCAGTTCTTC. This gives the protein CASLLIAGGRNEQFF.

The chain recombines TRBV29-1 with TRBJ2-5; no definite D call. V lost 3 bases, J lost 4 bases, and 9 bases lay in between. The CDR3 is 12 amino acids. Germline V gene sequence: CDR1 SQVTM, CDR2 ANQGSEA. The CDR3 is CSVEASPETQYF. As DNA, the CDR3 is TGCAGCGTTGAGGCCAGCCCAGAGACCCAGTACTTC. Combining the CDR3 with reference TRBV29-1 and TRBJ2-5 gives the whole variable domain SAVISQKPSRDICQRGTSLTIQCQVDSQVTMMFWYRQQPGQSLTLIATANQGSEATYESGFVIDKFPISRPNLTFSTLTVSNMSPEDSSIYLCSVEASPETQYFGPGTRLLVL.

The chain combines TRBV29-1 with TRBJ2-1; 7 bases align to TRBD1. This CDR3 has 10 amino acids. Germline values: CDR1 SQVTM, CDR2 ANQGSEA. Trimming took 7 bases from V and 10 from J; bases not matched to a gene: 4. This CDR3 is CSADREEQFF. For the CDR3, the DNA is TGCAGCGCCGACAGGGAGGAGCAGTTCTTC.

Comment on this clone: Distinct nucleotide sequences in the sample also encode this CDR3. The J gene is TRBJ2-1, the V gene TRBV28; 12 bases map to TRBD2. Germline trimming cut 6 bases from V and 10 bases from J; bases unmatched to any gene: 7. Germline CDR1 is MDHEN and CDR2 is SYDVKM. This CDR3 spans 14 amino acids. In nucleotides, the CDR3 is TGTGCCAGCAGCCTAGCGGGAGGGCCAGGAGAGCAGTTCTTC. Amino acids: CASSLAGGPGEQFF.

For this clone: Other DNA sequences from this sample encode an identical CDR3 as well. V usage is TRBV7-9 and J usage is TRBJ2-7, with 8 bases lining up with TRBD1. V lost 4 bases and J lost 2; bases outside the gene matches: 4. CDR1 and CDR2 (germline): SEHNR, FQNEAQ (reference sequence). The CDR3 has 14 residues. CDR3 protein: CASSSRTGTYEQYF. In DNA, the CDR3 is TGTGCCAGCAGCTCGAGGACAGGGACCTACGAGCAGTACTTC.

The V call is TRBV11-2, the J call TRBJ2-3; D gene uncertain. Germline V gene lookup returns CDR1 SGHAT and CDR2 FQNNGV. The CDR3 loop spans 15 amino acids. Trimming pared 5 bases from V and 4 bases from J, leaving 16 bases between. CDR3 amino acids: CASSVTLAISDTQYF. The CDR3 DNA sequence: TGTGCCAGCAGCGTGACACTCGCCATTTCAGATACGCAGTATTTT.

The gene calls are TRBV30 and TRBJ2-2, with D hard to call. CDR1 GTSNPN and CDR2 SVGIG come from the germline V gene (reference sequence). The CDR3 totals 13 residues. V dropped 2 bases and J dropped 6 bases, with 10 bases sitting between them. CDR3 in amino acids: CAWSPGKSGELFF. CDR3 DNA sequence: TGTGCCTGGAGTCCCGGAAAGTCCGGGGAGCTGTTTTTT.

The chain joins TRBV27 to TRBJ2-1, with 7 bases lining up with TRBD2. Trimming at V came to 3 bases and at J to 7 bases, leaving 6 bases not matched to a gene. There are 14 residues in the CDR3. CDR1 is MNHEY, CDR2 SMNVEV, per germline (reference sequence). In DNA, the CDR3 is TGTGCCAGCAGTTTCCATTTAGCGGGTAATGAGCAGTTCTTC. It is translated as CASSFHLAGNEQFF.

V gene TRBV4-3 combines with J gene TRBJ1-2; possible D gene TRBD1, 6 bases. With 3 bases removed from V and 10 bases from J, the gap between germline ends came to 30 bases. Germline V gives CDR1 LGHNA, CDR2 YSLEER. CDR3 length: 18 residues. DNA of the CDR3: TGCGCCAGCAGCCATTCCCCCCCGCTGGCGGGGGCGACTAAGGACTACACCTTC. Translation: CASSHSPPLAGATKDYTF.

J is TRBJ2-1 and V is TRBV9; 15 nucleotides match TRBD2. V trimming: 4 bases; J trimming: 5 bases; junction bases outside the gene matches: 7. The germline V gene has CDR1 SGDLS and CDR2 YYNGEE. The CDR3 is 17 residues long. The DNA for the CDR3 is TGTGCCAGCAGCCTAAAGGGACTAGCGGGAGGTCACAATGAGCAGTTCTTC. Protein: CASSLKGLAGGHNEQFF.

This sequence joins TRBV15 and TRBJ1-1; 7 bases are shared with TRBD1. Germline lookup yields CDR1 LNHNV and CDR2 YYDKDF (reference sequence). This CDR3 comprises 17 residues. With V trimmed by 1 base and J by 8 bases, 16 bases remained unmatched. CDR3 sequence (DNA): TGTGCCACCAGCAGAGGCCGACTAGACAGGGCCATACAAGAAGCTTTCTTT. This sequence encodes CATSRGRLDRAIQEAFF.

The chain recombines TRBV13 with TRBJ1-2; D unresolved. CDR3 length: 12 residues. The V gene lost 5 bases and the J gene lost 5 bases, with 9 bases spanning the gap. Germline CDR1 reads PRHDT; CDR2 reads FYEKMQ (reference sequence). The CDR3 nucleotides read TGTGCCAGCAGCCCACCGGCTTATGGCTACACCTTC. Translation gives CASSPPAYGYTF.

The J gene is TRBJ2-2, the V gene TRBV5-3, with 8 bases identical to TRBD2. TRBV5-3 is placed among ORFs of uncertain function. J was trimmed by 6 bases and V by 4 bases; bases with no gene match: 8. The CDR3 is made up of 15 amino acids. The CDR3 is CARSTSGRRPGELFF. The CDR3 region has the DNA TGTGCCAGAAGCACCAGCGGGAGAAGGCCCGGGGAGCTGTTTTTT.

V gene TRBV25-1 combines with J gene TRBJ2-3; TRBD2 might be the D (5 bases). This CDR3 is built from 11 residues. CDR1 and CDR2 from the germline V gene are MGHDK and SYGVNS. CDR3 amino acids: CAILGTDTQYF. As DNA, the CDR3 is TGTGCGATACTAGGCACAGATACGCAGTATTTT.

V is TRBV29-1 and J is TRBJ2-7; 12 bases align to TRBD2. Germline trimming cut 1 base from V and 6 bases from J; bases unmatched to any gene: 7. Germline CDR1 SQVTM, CDR2 ANQGSEA. The CDR3 is 15 amino acids. The CDR3 protein is CSVEGLAGEGIEQYF. CDR3 nucleotide sequence: TGCAGCGTTGAAGGACTAGCGGGAGAAGGAATCGAGCAGTACTTC.

The chain recombines TRBV7-9 with TRBJ2-7, with D maybe TRBD1 (5 bases). Germline V gives CDR1 SEHNR, CDR2 FQNEAQ (reference sequence). The CDR3 covers 17 residues. V lost 4 bases and J lost 0, with 19 bases in between. The CDR3, as DNA: TGTGCCAGCAGCTCAACAAAGGTTGGGCAGGGCTCCTACGAGCAGTACTTC. It codes for CASSSTKVGQGSYEQYF.

This clone was counted a single time. Other DNA sequences in the same sample also yield this CDR3. The genes are TRBV13 and TRBJ1-4; D is undetermined. The CDR3 spans 13 residues. CDR1 and CDR2 (germline): PRHDT, FYEKMQ (reference sequence). Trimming took off 0 bases at V and 5 bases at J, with 4 bases between the two ends. CDR3 in amino acids: CASSLGTNEKLFF. As DNA, the CDR3 is TGTGCCAGCAGCTTAGGCACAAATGAAAAACTGTTTTTT.

Note on this clone: This sample also contains other DNA sequences that code for the same CDR3. The chain combines TRBV9 with TRBJ1-4; D gene ambiguous. V lost 0 bases to trimming and J lost 0 bases, with 6 bases between them. The germline V gene encodes CDR1 SGDLS and CDR2 YYNGEE. This CDR3 is 15 amino acids long. The CDR3, as DNA: TGTGCCAGCAGCGTAGAATCGGCAACTAATGAAAAACTGTTTTTT. Translation: CASSVESATNEKLFF.